Listed here are 4 T cell receptor beta chains from one sample, sequenced in a study of blood T cell repertoires in COVID-19. This table comes from immunoSEQ multiplex PCR, and its TCRdb copy is limited to in-frame clones, with some not included. The sample has about 130,000 clones, more than 85% seen once. Sample: peripheral blood. These receptors all stem from a man in his sixties with COVID-19, enrolled during active disease.

The genes are TRBV12-5 and TRBJ1-1; 9 bases match TRBD1. Trimming cost V 6 bases and J 5 bases; bases outside gene matches: 7. The CDR3 loop spans 14 amino acids. Germline CDR1 and CDR2: LGHNT and FRNRAP. The CDR3 spells CASGQGTGPTEAFF. The CDR3 region has the DNA TGTGCTAGTGGCCAGGGGACAGGGCCTACTGAAGCTTTCTTT.

V is TRBV6-5 and J is TRBJ2-7, with TRBD1 matching 8 bases. The CDR3 sequence is 14 residues long. With V trimmed by 7 bases and J by 6 bases, 11 bases remained unmatched. From germline, CDR1 is MNHEY and CDR2 SVGAGI. The CDR3 DNA reads as TGTGCCAGCATTCTACAGGGGGAATGGGGCGAGCAGTACTTC. Residues: CASILQGEWGEQYF.

The chain employs TRBV19 and TRBJ2-7; 8 bases agree with TRBD1. Germline loops: CDR1 LNHDA, CDR2 SQIVND (reference sequence). The CDR3 consists of 16 residues. The V segment lost 7 bases and the J segment 1 base; nucleotides outside the gene matches: 12. The CDR3 nucleotides read TGTGCCAGTAAACGGACCGGGACAGGCGGATCCTACGAGCAGTACTTC. This sequence encodes CASKRTGTGGSYEQYF.

The chain has TRBV11-2 and TRBJ2-5, with 13 positions matching TRBD2. Germline V gene data show CDR1 as SGHAT and CDR2 as FQNNGV. CDR3 length equals 16 residues. V shed 5 bases and J 5 bases; nucleotides not matched to a gene: 8. The CDR3: CASSREGTSGAETQYF. Written as DNA, the CDR3 is TGTGCCAGCAGCCGGGAAGGGACTAGCGGGGCGGAGACCCAGTACTTC. Together with reference TRBV11-2 and TRBJ2-5, the CDR3 gives the full variable domain: EAGVAQSPRYKIIEKRQSVAFWCNPISGHATLYWYQQILGQGPKLLIQFQNNGVVDDSQLPKDRFSAERLKGVDSTLKIQPAKLEDSAVYLCASSREGTSGAETQYFGPGTRLLVL.